A single T cell receptor (beta chain) is shown here with its context. This sample stems from a study of cytotoxic CD8 clonotypes in ibrutinib-treated CLL. Across the study: After a median of around 70 months, 14 patients stayed remitted and about 12 progressed; responses had been partial in some 25 and complete in 2.

Sequencing was designed to attain a depth spanning 1 in 200,000 to 1 in 1 million T cells. Method: immunoSEQ multiplex PCR; TCRdb's copy keeps in-frame clones and lacks some. The sample has around 97,000 clones, around 73% seen once; the top ten hold about 30%. The germline V gene has CDR1 SGHVS and CDR2 FNYEAQ. V was trimmed by 5 bases and J by 0 bases, leaving 11 bases between them. The CDR3 runs to 15 residues. This clonotype originated in a human donor with chronic lymphocytic leukemia. The chain has TRBV7-6 and TRBJ1-3; D remains ambiguous. Sequenced material: PBMCs, taken after 12 months of ibrutinib treatment. The CDR3 nucleotides read TGTGCCAGCAGCAACATGGCCGGCTCTGGAAACACCATATATTTT. Amino acids: CASSNMAGSGNTIYF.